This T cell receptor (beta chain) was documented in a study of CD8+ T cells in alopecia areata (dated 2018 in TCRdb). For the wider study: The treated patients, all with moderate-to-severe alopecia areata, were enrolled in an open-label pilot trial of oral tofacitinib given at 5 to 10 mg twice daily. Tofacitinib was administered for 6 to 18 months, and 6 months of follow-up off drug were then conducted to assess delayed response and recurrence. The study used high-throughput TCRbeta sequencing to examine T cell clonal expansion in alopecia areata, in both the C3H/HeJ mouse model and human patients. In humans, TCRbeta sequencing was performed on scalp tissue and on sorted CD4+ and CD8+ peripheral blood T cells from healthy controls and from patients with patchy or totalis/universalis alopecia areata. Biopsies were taken from tofacitinib-treated patients at baseline and at 4 and 24 weeks of treatment, and a later scalp biopsy was taken in several of the tofacitinib-treated patients. Clonality in the scalp was compared among normal scalp (n=4), patchy alopecia areata scalp (n=8), and alopecia totalis/universalis scalp (n=8). RNA was extracted with the PAXgene miRNA kit for fixed scalp, the miRNeasy kit for PBMCs, and the RNeasy kit for mouse skin. Amplification of TCRbeta CDR3 regions was done by immunoSEQ multiplex PCR using 35 Vbeta forward primers and 13 Jbeta reverse primers. General conclusions and limits of the study: Unlike mouse skin, where gammadelta T cells dominate, normal human skin contains resident alphabeta T cells that get sequenced too, which complicates analysis of the scalp TCR repertoire. Shared TCR sequences between patients were less evident than in mice, which may be partly attributable to HLA diversity in the patient population. Compared with normal scalp, lesional scalp had higher clonality and more expanded CD8+ clones, particularly in alopecia totalis/universalis, a pattern that suggests antigenic drive.

As regards this clone: This receptor's antigen is unknown. One base away there is no much larger clone; base qualities are not given.

Libraries were built with the immunoSEQ multiplex PCR assay. RNA was extracted from all samples and reverse transcribed into cDNA, which served as template for TCR sequencing. SuperScript III was used for first-strand cDNA synthesis, primed with a 2:1 mix of oligo-dT and random hexamers. A synthetic immune receptor repertoire was used to assess amplification bias, and residual bias was removed computationally. From the authors' description of their analysis: Raw reads were preprocessed to remove errors, and CDR3 was defined according to IMGT conventions as the region from the conserved cysteine to phenylalanine. Clonality was computed as 1 minus the Shannon entropy, with the entropy normalized by log2 of the number of productive unique TCRs. CD4 or CD8 identity of scalp clones was inferred by cross-referencing scalp TCRbeta sequences with sorted blood CD4 and CD8 repertoires. In its TCRdb copy, this immuneACCESS table keeps in-frame sequences only and misses some clones. Where compared with another copy, unresolved V genes explain less than half of these, and the others have no known cause. Clonal size and the V and J genes are those of that table, whereas D and trimming came from the DNA. Counted in this sample were about 150,000 clones; 87% of them appeared once. Jointly, the top ten make up more than 13% of the sample.

What the time point label conveys for this sample: baseline before oral tofacitinib. From alopecia areata patients, peripheral blood was collected along with lesional scalp punch biopsies. PBMCs were isolated by density centrifugation and stained for CD3, CD4 and CD8, after which CD4+ and CD8+ T cells were sorted on a FACSAria. Cut back by 6 bases and 3 bases, the V and J ends lie 16 bases apart. From a lookup of the germline V gene, CDR1 and CDR2 are SGHDT and YYEEEE. The CDR3 has 15 amino acids, counting the end cysteine and phenylalanine. Only the CDR3 region is kept as DNA, spanning 45 bases read in frame from base 1.

The V and J genes are TRBV5-6 and TRBJ2-1; matching of 5 bases hints at TRBD2 as the D gene. The TCR comes from a human donor with alopecia areata. This specimen was CD8+ T cells sorted from blood, taken at week 0. The CDR3 region: CASTLVAGDYNEQFF. In nucleotides, the sequence is TGTGCCAGCACGCTGGTGGCGGGTGACTACAATGAGCAGTTCTTC. The full variable domain, completed from the reference TRBV5-6 and TRBJ2-1 proteins outside the CDR3, reads DAGVTQSPTHLIKTRGQQVTLRCSPKSGHDTVSWYQQALGQGPQFIFQYYEEEERQRGNFPDRFSGHQFPNYSSELNVNALLLGDSALYLCASTLVAGDYNEQFFGPGTRLTVL.